The 13 T cell receptor beta chains below come from one sample, sequenced in a study of blood T cell repertoires in COVID-19. Some clones are missing from TCRdb's copy, which holds only in-frame ones; the method was immunoSEQ multiplex PCR. The sample includes some 130,000 clones, approximately 80% seen only once; the top ten take roughly a fifth. The sample consisted of peripheral blood. The receptors shown here come from a man older than 75 with acute or convalescent COVID-19.

The rearrangement links TRBV27 to TRBJ2-7, with 10 positions matching TRBD1. The CDR3 is made up of 14 amino acids. Trimming removed 5 bases from V and 3 bases from J; junction bases left unmatched: 4. Germline lookup yields CDR1 MNHEY and CDR2 SMNVEV (reference sequence). The CDR3 DNA reads TGTGCCAGCAGTACCGGGACAGGGGACTACGAGCAGTACTTC. Its protein product is CASSTGTGDYEQYF.

The gene calls are TRBV7-2 and TRBJ2-3; D ambiguous. The germline CDR1 and CDR2 sequences are SGHTA and FQGNSA. This CDR3 contains 14 residues. Trimming removed 5 bases from V and 0 bases from J, with 9 bases in between. In DNA, the CDR3 is TGTGCCAGCAGCCCCCCCCATAGCACAGATACGCAGTATTTT. It yields the protein CASSPPHSTDTQYF.

The chain has TRBV28 and TRBJ2-3; TRBD1 matches at 10 bases. The CDR3 runs to 15 residues. J lost 4 bases, V lost 7 bases, and 8 bases had no gene match. Germline CDR1 is MDHEN and CDR2 is SYDVKM. CDR3 bases: TGTGCCAGCACCCAGACAGGGGGCGGCCCAGATACGCAGTATTTT. This codes for CASTQTGGGPDTQYF.

Only one count was recorded for this clone. J is TRBJ1-1 and V is TRBV11-1; the match to TRBD1 covers 10 bases. Germline trimming cut 2 bases from V and 0 bases from J; bases unmatched to any gene: 3. The CDR3 spans 16 residues. CDR1 and CDR2 from the germline V gene are SGHAT and FQDESV (reference sequence). In DNA form, the CDR3 reads TGTGCCAGCAGCTTACGGGGACAGGGGATGAACACTGAAGCTTTCTTT. Its protein is CASSLRGQGMNTEAFF.

The chain has TRBV7-2 and TRBJ1-6, with D tentatively TRBD1 (6 bases). The germline V and J ends were trimmed by 1 base and 10 bases, with 11 bases remaining between them. The CDR3 sequence is 14 residues long. Germline V lookup: CDR1 SGHTA, CDR2 FQGNSA. This CDR3 is CASSLVSGESPLHF. The CDR3 DNA follows: TGTGCCAGCAGCTTAGTGTCAGGGGAATCACCCCTCCACTTT.

The chain carries TRBV19 and TRBJ1-2, with TRBD1 as a possible D gene (6 bases). The length of the CDR3 is 15 residues. Per germline, CDR1 LNHDA and CDR2 SQIVND (reference sequence). V was cut by 4 bases and J by 3 bases, with 15 bases left in between. CDR3 in DNA: TGTGCCAGTAGTACCCAACAGGGAGTGGACTATGGCTACACCTTC. Translated, it gives CASSTQQGVDYGYTF.

V usage is TRBV7-2 and J usage is TRBJ1-5; tentative D call: TRBD1 (6 bases). This CDR3 is 13 amino acids long. Between the trimmed V and J ends, which lost 5 bases and 4 bases, there was a span of 9 bases. CDR1 is SGHTA and CDR2 is FQGNSA in the germline V gene. The CDR3 nucleotides are TGTGCCAGCAGCACACAGGGAAATCAGCCCCAGCATTTT. Translated: CASSTQGNQPQHF.

This chain links TRBV5-1 with TRBJ2-1; 8 bases are a match to TRBD1. The CDR3 extends over 15 amino acids. Trimming took 2 bases from V and 8 from J; bases not matched to a gene: 9. The germline CDR1 and CDR2 sequences are SGHRS and YFSETQ. The CDR3 nucleotides are TGCGCCAGCAGCTTAATTTCGTCAGGGGGCGATGAGCAGTTCTTC. Translation: CASSLISSGGDEQFF.

This clone is a singleton in its sample. The rearrangement uses TRBV7-2 and TRBJ2-7; 8 bases fit TRBD1. Germline lookup yields CDR1 SGHTA and CDR2 FQGNSA. J lost 6 bases, V lost 5 bases, and 6 bases had no gene match. The CDR3 spans 13 residues. The CDR3 reads CASSATGAGEQYF. Here the CDR3 DNA reads TGTGCCAGCAGCGCGACAGGGGCGGGCGAGCAGTACTTC. Full variable domain (missing parts from reference TRBV7-2 and TRBJ2-7): GAGVSQSPSNKVTEKGKDVELRCDPISGHTALYWYRQSLGQGLEFLIYFQGNSAPDKSGLPSDRFSAERTGGSVSTLTIQRTQQEDSAVYLCASSATGAGEQYFGPGTRLTVT.

V usage is TRBV5-1 and J usage is TRBJ2-5; 7 bases agree with TRBD1. Germline V gives CDR1 SGHRS, CDR2 YFSETQ. The CDR3 length is 14 residues. Losses at the gene ends were 0 bases for V and 4 bases for J; bases not matched to a gene: 3. The CDR3 bases are TGCGCCAGCAGCTTGGATCCAGGGGGAGAGACCCAGTACTTC. Translation gives CASSLDPGGETQYF.

This chain links TRBV27 with TRBJ1-5; D may be TRBD1 (5 bases). V lost 6 bases and J 0 bases, leaving 9 bases between the germline ends. The CDR3 is made up of 14 amino acids. Germline CDR1 MNHEY, CDR2 SMNVEV (reference sequence). The CDR3 DNA is TGTGCCAGCAGCGCCAGGGATAGCAATCAGCCCCAGCATTTT. This translates into CASSARDSNQPQHF.

J is TRBJ2-7 and V is TRBV24-1, with a weak D call TRBD1 (5 bases). The V gene lost 4 bases and the J gene lost 3 bases, with 9 bases spanning the gap. This CDR3 has 13 residues. Germline lookup yields CDR1 KGHDR and CDR2 SFDVKD. The CDR3 bases are TGTGCCACCAGTGAGTTGACAGACTACGAGCAGTACTTC. Translation: CATSELTDYEQYF.

The chain links TRBV29-1 to TRBJ2-5; TRBD1 matches 8 bases. V trimming: 4 bases; J trimming: 5 bases; junction bases outside the gene matches: 12. Germline lookup yields CDR1 SQVTM and CDR2 ANQGSEA. The CDR3 totals 15 residues. CDR3 sequence: CSVVLQGARGETQYF. In DNA, the CDR3 is TGCAGCGTTGTACTCCAGGGGGCGAGGGGGGAGACCCAGTACTTC. Full variable domain (outside the CDR3, taken from reference TRBV29-1 and TRBJ2-5): SAVISQKPSRDICQRGTSLTIQCQVDSQVTMMFWYRQQPGQSLTLIATANQGSEATYESGFVIDKFPISRPNLTFSTLTVSNMSPEDSSIYLCSVVLQGARGETQYFGPGTRLLVL.